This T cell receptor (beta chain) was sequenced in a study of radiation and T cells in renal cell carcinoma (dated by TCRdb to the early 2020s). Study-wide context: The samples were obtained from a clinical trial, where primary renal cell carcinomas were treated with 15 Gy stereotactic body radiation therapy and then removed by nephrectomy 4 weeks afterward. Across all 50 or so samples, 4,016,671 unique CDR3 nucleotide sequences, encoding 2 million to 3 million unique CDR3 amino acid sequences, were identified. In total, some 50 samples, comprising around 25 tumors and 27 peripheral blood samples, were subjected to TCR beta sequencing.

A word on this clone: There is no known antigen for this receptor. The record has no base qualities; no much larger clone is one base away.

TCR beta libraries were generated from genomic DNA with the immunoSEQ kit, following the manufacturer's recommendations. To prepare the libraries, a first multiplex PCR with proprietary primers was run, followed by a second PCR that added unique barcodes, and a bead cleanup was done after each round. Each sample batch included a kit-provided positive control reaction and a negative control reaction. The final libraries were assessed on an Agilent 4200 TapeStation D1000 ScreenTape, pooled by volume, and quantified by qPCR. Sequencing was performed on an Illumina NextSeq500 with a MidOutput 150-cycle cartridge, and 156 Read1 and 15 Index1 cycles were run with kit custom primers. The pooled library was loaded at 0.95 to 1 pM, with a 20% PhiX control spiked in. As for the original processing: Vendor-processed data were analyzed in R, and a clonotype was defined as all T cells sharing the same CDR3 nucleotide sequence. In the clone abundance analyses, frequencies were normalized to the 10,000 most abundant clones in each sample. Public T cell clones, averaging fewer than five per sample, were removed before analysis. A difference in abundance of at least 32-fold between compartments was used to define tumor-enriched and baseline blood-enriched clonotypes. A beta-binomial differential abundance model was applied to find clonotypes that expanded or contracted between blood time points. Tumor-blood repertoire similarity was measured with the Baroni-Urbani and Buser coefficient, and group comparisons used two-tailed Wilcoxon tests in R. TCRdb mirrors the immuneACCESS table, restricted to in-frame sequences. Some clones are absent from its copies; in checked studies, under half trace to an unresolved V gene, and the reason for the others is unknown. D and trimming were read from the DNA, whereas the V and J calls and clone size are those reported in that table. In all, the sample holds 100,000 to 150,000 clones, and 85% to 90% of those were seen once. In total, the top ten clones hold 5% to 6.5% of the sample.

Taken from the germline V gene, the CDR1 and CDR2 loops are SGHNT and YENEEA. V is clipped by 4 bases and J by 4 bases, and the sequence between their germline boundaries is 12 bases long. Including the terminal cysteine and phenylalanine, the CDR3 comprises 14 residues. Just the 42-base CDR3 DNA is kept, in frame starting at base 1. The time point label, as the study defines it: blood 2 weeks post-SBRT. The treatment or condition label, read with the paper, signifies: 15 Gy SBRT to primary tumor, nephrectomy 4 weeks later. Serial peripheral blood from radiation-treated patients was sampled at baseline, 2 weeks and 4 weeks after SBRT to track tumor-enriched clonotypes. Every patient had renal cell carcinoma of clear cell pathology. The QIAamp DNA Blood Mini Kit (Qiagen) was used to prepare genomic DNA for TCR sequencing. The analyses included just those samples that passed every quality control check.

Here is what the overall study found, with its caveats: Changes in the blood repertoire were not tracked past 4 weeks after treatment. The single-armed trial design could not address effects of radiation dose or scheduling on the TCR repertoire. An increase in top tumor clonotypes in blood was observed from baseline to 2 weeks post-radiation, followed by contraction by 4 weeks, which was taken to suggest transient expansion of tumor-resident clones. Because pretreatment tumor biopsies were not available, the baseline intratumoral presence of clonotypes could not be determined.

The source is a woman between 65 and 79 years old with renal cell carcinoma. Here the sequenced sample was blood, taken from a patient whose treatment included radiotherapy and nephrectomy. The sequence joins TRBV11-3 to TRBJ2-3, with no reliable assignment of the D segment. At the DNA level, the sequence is TGTGCCAGCAGCTCAGACCCTAAGGCAGATACGCAGTATTTT. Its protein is CASSSDPKADTQYF.